This T cell receptor (beta chain) was sequenced for a study of blood T cell repertoires in COVID-19. Study background: T cells, B-cell-depleted T cells, or PBMCs provided the cDNA or gDNA that served as material.

Remarks on this clone: An end of the junction differs from the germline gene, which may be a read error.

Here immunoSEQ multiplex PCR was the method, and the copy in TCRdb shows in-frame clones only, minus some. The sample contains 150,000 to 200,000 clones, roughly 85% of which appear only once. Sequenced sample: peripheral blood. This sequence originates from a woman aged 25 to 39 with acute or convalescent COVID-19.

The CDR3 DNA reads TGTGCCAGCAGCCAAGACATAGGGCAAGGGGGTCCCCAGAACTTC. Amino acids: CASSQDIGQGGPQNF. The chain couples TRBV3-1 (or the pseudogene TRBV3-2) to TRBJ2-5, with D maybe TRBD1 (6 bases). The CDR3 totals 15 residues. Germline lookup yields CDR1 LGHDT and CDR2 YNNKEL (reference sequence).